The clone carrying this TCR beta chain was seen once. This sample stems from a study of T cell responses to AZD1222 COVID-19 vaccine. The CDR3 sequence is 15 residues long. J lost 4 bases, V lost 4 bases, and 7 bases had no gene match. Germline V lookup: CDR1 MDHEN, CDR2 SYDVKM. Clones were sequenced by immunoSEQ multiplex PCR, and TCRdb holds only the in-frame ones, with some missing. In the table there are some 90,000 clones, about 90% of which are singletons. The sequence came from an adult in good health. The chain employs TRBV28 and TRBJ1-3; 7 bases fit TRBD1. Sequences were derived from peripheral blood, sampled on day 0 of MenACWY control vaccination. The CDR3, as DNA: TGTGCCAGCAGTTCTGCGACAGGGTTAGGAAACACCATATATTTT. Amino acid sequence: CASSSATGLGNTIYF.